The clone carrying this T cell receptor beta chain was seen many times. The antigen is unknown. The sample belongs to a study of shared clonotypes between healthy human individuals. Trimming removed 3 bases from V and 5 bases from J; junction bases left unmatched: 6. Germline V gene lookup returns CDR1 KGHSH and CDR2 LQKENI. The CDR3 sequence is 15 residues long. The data were produced by immunoSEQ multiplex PCR, yet TCRdb's version contains in-frame clones alone and is incomplete. The table shows hundreds of thousands of clones, with less than 85% occurring only once. CD4+ cell separation produced CD45RA+ naive and CD45RA-negative memory subsets. Study results and caveats: Richness estimates generally favored naive over memory subsets. Only blood was sampled, and tissue TCR repertoires likely differ from blood ones.

The rearrangement links TRBV18 to TRBJ1-1; 10 bases map to TRBD1. The sequenced sample consisted of memory CD4+ T cells sorted from blood. Subset here: CD45RA-negative fraction. The TCR originated in a woman under 40 in good health. CDR3 in DNA: TGTGCCAGCTCACCGAATACGGACAGGGGGACTGAAGCTTTCTTT. It translates to CASSPNTDRGTEAFF.